The 2 T cell receptor beta chains reported below all come from one sample, sequenced in a study of cytomegalovirus exposure and HLA in healthy donors. Method: immunoSEQ multiplex PCR; TCRdb's copy keeps in-frame clones and lacks some. The data contain about 340,000 clones, 70% to 90% of them singletons. The sequenced material came from PBMCs. Every receptor here comes from a woman younger than 30 in good health and CMV-seronegative.

The chain employs TRBV29-1 and TRBJ2-5; TRBD2 matches at 8 bases. The junction had 8 bases not matched to a gene; V was cut back by 4 bases and J by 1 base. CDR3 length: 15 amino acids. Germline values: CDR1 SQVTM, CDR2 ANQGSEA. The CDR3 DNA reads as TGCAGCGTTGTCAGAGGGCTAGCGGGCCAAGAGACCCAGTACTTC. Residues: CSVVRGLAGQETQYF.

The CDR3 coding sequence is TGCGCCAGCAGCTCGGGACTAGCGGGAGGGCTTGATACGCAGTATTTT. Translating gives CASSSGLAGGLDTQYF. The rearrangement links TRBV5-1 to TRBJ2-3; 16 bases fit TRBD2. The CDR3 has 16 amino acids. Germline lookup yields CDR1 SGHRS and CDR2 YFSETQ. After removal of 3 bases from V and 6 bases from J, the junction contained 4 bases not matched to a gene.